This paragraph covers one TCR beta chain sequence. This sample is drawn from a study of blood T cell repertoires in COVID-19. About the study: Sites across the United States, Italy and Spain contributed samples from acute and convalescent COVID-19. Nucleic acid was either cDNA or gDNA, and it came from T cells, B-cell-depleted T cells, or PBMCs.

The data were produced by immunoSEQ multiplex PCR, yet TCRdb's version contains in-frame clones alone and is incomplete. The table includes about 440,000 clones, nearly 90% detected once. The CDR3 is 14 residues long. Germline CDR1 SNHLY, CDR2 FYNNEI. Trimming took 1 base from V and 4 from J, leaving 10 bases between them. Across roughly 25 US areas, participants ranged in age from roughly 18 to 95 years. Participants' reported clinical history set cohort assignment. The TCR sequence derives from a woman between 18 and 29 years old with acute COVID-19. The V and J genes are TRBV2 and TRBJ1-2; D remains unclear. The sequenced sample was PBMCs or T cells enriched from blood (not recorded which). DNA of the CDR3: TGTGCCAGCAGTGAAGGGGCTCTTAGCTATGGCTACACCTTC. Protein: CASSEGALSYGYTF.